The sequence of this T cell receptor (beta chain) was determined in a study of OX40 agonist ivuxolimab in advanced cancers. Study-wide background: Ivuxolimab, an agonistic anti-OX40 (CD134) antibody, was given to patients. The study, taken as a whole, reports: Expanded clones were, on average, more numerous in CD8+ T cells than in CD4+.

For this clone: Its antigen remains unidentified.

Germline trimming cut 6 bases from V and 4 bases from J; bases unmatched to any gene: 8. Germline CDR1 and CDR2: MNHEY and SVGAGI. The CDR3 spans 15 residues. Profiled with immunoSEQ multiplex PCR; TCRdb holds only in-frame clones, not every one. Of some 70,000 clones in the sample, 80% to 90% were seen once. The TCR comes from an adult with an advanced solid tumor such as melanoma, head and neck, liver or kidney cancer. Sequences were derived from CD4+ or CD8+ T cells sorted from blood, sampled in a trial of the OX40 agonist ivuxolimab. V gene TRBV6-5 combines with J gene TRBJ1-3; 8 positions agree with TRBD1. The CDR3 sequence is CASRDRGGRGNTIYF. The CDR3 DNA reads as TGTGCCAGCAGAGACAGGGGAGGGCGAGGAAACACCATATATTTT.